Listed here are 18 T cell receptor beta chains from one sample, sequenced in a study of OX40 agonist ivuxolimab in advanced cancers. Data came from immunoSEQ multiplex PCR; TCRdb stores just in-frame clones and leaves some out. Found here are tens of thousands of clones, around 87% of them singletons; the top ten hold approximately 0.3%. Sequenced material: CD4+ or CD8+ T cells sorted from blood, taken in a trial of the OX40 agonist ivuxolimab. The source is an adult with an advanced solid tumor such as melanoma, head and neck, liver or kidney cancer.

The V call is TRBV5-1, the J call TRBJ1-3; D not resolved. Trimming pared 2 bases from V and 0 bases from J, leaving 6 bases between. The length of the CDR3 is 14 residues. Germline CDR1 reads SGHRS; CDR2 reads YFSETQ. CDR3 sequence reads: CASSLGPSGNTIYF. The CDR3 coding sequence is TGCGCCAGCAGCTTAGGGCCCTCTGGAAACACCATATATTTT.

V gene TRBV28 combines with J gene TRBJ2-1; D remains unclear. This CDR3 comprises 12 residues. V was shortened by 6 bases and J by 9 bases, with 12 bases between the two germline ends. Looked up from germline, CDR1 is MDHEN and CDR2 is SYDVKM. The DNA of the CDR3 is TGTGCCAGCAGCCTTTGGAGAGGTGAGCAGTTCTTC. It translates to CASSLWRGEQFF.

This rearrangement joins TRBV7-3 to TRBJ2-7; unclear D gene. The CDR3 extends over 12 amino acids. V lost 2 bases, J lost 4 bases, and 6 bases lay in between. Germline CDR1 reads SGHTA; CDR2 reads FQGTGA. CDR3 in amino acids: CASSLAQYEQYF. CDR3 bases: TGTGCCAGCAGCTTAGCGCAATACGAGCAGTACTTC.

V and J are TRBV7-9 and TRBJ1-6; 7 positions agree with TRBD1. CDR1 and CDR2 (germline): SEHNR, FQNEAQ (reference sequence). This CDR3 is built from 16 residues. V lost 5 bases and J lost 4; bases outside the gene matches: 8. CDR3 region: CASSQDRRGYNSPLHF. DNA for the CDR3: TGTGCCAGCAGCCAGGACAGGCGGGGGTATAATTCACCCCTCCACTTT.

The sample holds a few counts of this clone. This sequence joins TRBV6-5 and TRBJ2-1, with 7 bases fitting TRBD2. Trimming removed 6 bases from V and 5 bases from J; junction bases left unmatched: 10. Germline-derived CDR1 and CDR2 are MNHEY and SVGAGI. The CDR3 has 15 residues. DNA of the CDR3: TGTGCCAGCAGACAACCGGGACTACCGAACAATGAGCAGTTCTTC. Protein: CASRQPGLPNNEQFF.

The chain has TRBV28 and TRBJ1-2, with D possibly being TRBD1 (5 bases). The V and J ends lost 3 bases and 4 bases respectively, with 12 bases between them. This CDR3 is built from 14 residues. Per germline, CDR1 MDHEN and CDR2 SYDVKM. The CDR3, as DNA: TGTGCCAGCAGTTTTCCGGGGCCACGCTATGGCTACACCTTC. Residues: CASSFPGPRYGYTF.

CDR3 region: CASSPGTETQYF. The CDR3 DNA is TGTGCCAGCAGCCCCGGGACGGAGACCCAGTACTTC. This chain joins TRBV11-1 and TRBJ2-5; D tentatively fits TRBD1 or TRBD2 (5 bases each). Germline V gene sequence: CDR1 SGHAT, CDR2 FQDESV (reference sequence). Trimming removed 5 bases from V and 5 bases from J, with 9 bases in between. The CDR3 loop spans 12 amino acids.

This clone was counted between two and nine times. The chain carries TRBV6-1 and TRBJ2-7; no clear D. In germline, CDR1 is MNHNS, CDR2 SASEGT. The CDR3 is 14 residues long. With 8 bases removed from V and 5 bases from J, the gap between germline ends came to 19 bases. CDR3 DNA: TGTGCCAGCTCTCACGGTCGTCCTCTACACGAGCAGTACGTC. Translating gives CASSHGRPLHEQYV.

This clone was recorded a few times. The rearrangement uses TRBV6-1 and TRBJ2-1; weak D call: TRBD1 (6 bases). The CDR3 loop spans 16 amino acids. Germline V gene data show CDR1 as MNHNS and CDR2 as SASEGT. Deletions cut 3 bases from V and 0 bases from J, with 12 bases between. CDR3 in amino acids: CASSEYRVSSYNEQFF. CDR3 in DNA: TGTGCCAGCAGTGAGTACAGGGTGAGCTCCTACAATGAGCAGTTCTTC.

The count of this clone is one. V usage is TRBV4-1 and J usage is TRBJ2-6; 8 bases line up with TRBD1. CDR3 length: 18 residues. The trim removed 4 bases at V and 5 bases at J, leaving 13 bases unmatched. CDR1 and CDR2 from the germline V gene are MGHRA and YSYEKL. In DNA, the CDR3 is TGCGCCAGCAGCCGGTCACCCGCCCGGGACAGGAGGGCCAACGTCCTGACTTTC. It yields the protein CASSRSPARDRRANVLTF.

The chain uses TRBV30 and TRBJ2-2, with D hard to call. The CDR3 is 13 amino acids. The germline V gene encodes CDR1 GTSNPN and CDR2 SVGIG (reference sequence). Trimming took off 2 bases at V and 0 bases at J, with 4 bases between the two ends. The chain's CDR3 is CAWSYPNTGELFF. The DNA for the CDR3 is TGTGCCTGGAGTTACCCGAACACCGGGGAGCTGTTTTTT.

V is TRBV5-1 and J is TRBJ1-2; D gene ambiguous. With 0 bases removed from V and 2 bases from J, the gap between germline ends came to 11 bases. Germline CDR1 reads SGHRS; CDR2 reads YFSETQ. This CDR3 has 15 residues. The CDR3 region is CASSLGGFKNYGYTF. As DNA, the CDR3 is TGCGCCAGCAGCTTGGGGGGATTTAAGAACTATGGCTACACCTTC.

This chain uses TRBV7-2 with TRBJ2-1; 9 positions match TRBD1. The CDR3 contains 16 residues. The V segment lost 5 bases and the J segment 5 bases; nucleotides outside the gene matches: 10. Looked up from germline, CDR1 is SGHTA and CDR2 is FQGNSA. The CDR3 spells CASSKAGTGPNNEQFF. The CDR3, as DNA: TGTGCCAGCAGCAAAGCCGGGACAGGGCCGAACAATGAGCAGTTCTTC. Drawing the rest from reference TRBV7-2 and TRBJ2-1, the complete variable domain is GAGVSQSPSNKVTEKGKDVELRCDPISGHTALYWYRQSLGQGLEFLIYFQGNSAPDKSGLPSDRFSAERTGGSVSTLTIQRTQQEDSAVYLCASSKAGTGPNNEQFFGPGTRLTVL.

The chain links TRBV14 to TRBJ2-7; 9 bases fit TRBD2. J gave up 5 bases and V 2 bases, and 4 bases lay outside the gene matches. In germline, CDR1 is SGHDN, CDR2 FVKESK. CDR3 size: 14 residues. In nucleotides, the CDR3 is TGTGCCAGCAGCCAACTAGCGGGGAAACACGAGCAGTACTTC. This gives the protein CASSQLAGKHEQYF.

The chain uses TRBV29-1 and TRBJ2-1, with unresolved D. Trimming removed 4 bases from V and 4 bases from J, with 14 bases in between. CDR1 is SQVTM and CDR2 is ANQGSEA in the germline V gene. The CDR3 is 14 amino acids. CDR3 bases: TGCAGCGTTGCGGAATGGCGGAATTACAATGAGCAGTTCTTC. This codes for CSVAEWRNYNEQFF.

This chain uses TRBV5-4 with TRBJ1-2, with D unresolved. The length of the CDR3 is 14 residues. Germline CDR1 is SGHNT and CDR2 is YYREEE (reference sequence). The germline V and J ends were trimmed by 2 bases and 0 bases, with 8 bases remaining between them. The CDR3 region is CASSFGGSNYGYTF. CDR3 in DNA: TGTGCCAGCAGCTTTGGTGGGTCTAACTATGGCTACACCTTC.

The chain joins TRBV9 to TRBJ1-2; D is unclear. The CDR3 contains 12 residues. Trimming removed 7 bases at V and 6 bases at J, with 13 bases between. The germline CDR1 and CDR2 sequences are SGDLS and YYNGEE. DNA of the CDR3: TGTGCCAGCCGAGCAGGTCTCGATGGCTACACCTTC. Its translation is CASRAGLDGYTF.

The CDR3 DNA reads TGTGCCAGCAGCCAAAGGGGGACAGCCTTGAACACTGAAGCTTTCTTT. Translated, it gives CASSQRGTALNTEAFF. V gene TRBV14 combines with J gene TRBJ1-1; TRBD1 matches at 7 bases. The CDR3 consists of 16 residues. The germline V gene has CDR1 SGHDN and CDR2 FVKESK. Trimming took 2 bases from V and 0 from J; bases not matched to a gene: 6.